These 25 T cell receptor beta chains were sequenced from one sample in a study of blood T cell repertoires in COVID-19. The data were produced by immunoSEQ multiplex PCR, yet TCRdb's version contains in-frame clones alone and is incomplete. The sample lists roughly 230,000 clones; roughly 81% were seen once. The sample was PBMCs or T cells enriched from blood (not recorded which). These receptors were collected from a woman aged 45-65 years who had been exposed to COVID-19.

The V gene is TRBV10-3, the J gene TRBJ2-7, with unresolved D. CDR3 length: 14 residues. The V end was cut by 3 bases, the J end by 5 bases, with 14 bases between. Germline lookup yields CDR1 ENHRY and CDR2 SYGVKD. CDR3 amino acids: CAISDPGARDEQYF. The CDR3, as DNA: TGTGCCATCAGTGATCCCGGAGCACGGGACGAGCAGTACTTC.

The rearrangement uses TRBV7-2 and TRBJ2-2; 12 bases align to TRBD2. The germline V gene has CDR1 SGHTA and CDR2 FQGNSA. V shed 3 bases, J shed 5 bases, and the junction held 4 bases outside the gene matches. The CDR3 consists of 16 residues. The CDR3, as DNA: TGTGCCAGCAGCTTTAGGACTAGCGGGGTAACCGGGGAGCTGTTTTTT. This gives the protein CASSFRTSGVTGELFF.

The table lists this clone with a count of one. This chain links TRBV2 with TRBJ2-3; no clear D gene. From germline, CDR1 is SNHLY and CDR2 FYNNEI. Trimming cost V 2 bases and J 4 bases, with 4 bases left between them. This CDR3 has 12 amino acids. The CDR3 sequence: CASSEIADTQYF. The CDR3 bases are TGTGCCAGCAGTGAAATCGCAGATACGCAGTATTTT.

The chain is built from TRBV28 and TRBJ1-1; D remains ambiguous. This CDR3 comprises 14 residues. From germline, CDR1 is MDHEN and CDR2 SYDVKM. Trimming pared 8 bases from V and 4 bases from J, leaving 17 bases between. Here the CDR3 reads CASFSFSGSTEAFF. Here the CDR3 DNA reads TGTGCCAGCTTCAGTTTTTCGGGGTCCACTGAAGCTTTCTTT.

V is TRBV19 and J is TRBJ1-1; possible D gene TRBD1, 5 bases. The V and J ends lost 3 bases and 6 bases respectively, with 14 bases between them. Germline CDR1 is LNHDA and CDR2 is SQIVND (reference sequence). The CDR3 totals 14 residues. The CDR3 nucleotides read TGTGCCAGTAGTATTAGGCGGGGGTTGGCTGAAGCTTTCTTT. It translates to CASSIRRGLAEAFF.

This rearrangement joins TRBV30 to TRBJ1-1, with D maybe TRBD1 (5 bases). From germline, CDR1 is GTSNPN and CDR2 SVGIG (reference sequence). This CDR3 contains 13 residues. Between the trimmed V and J ends, which lost 2 bases and 1 base, there was a span of 8 bases. The CDR3 DNA reads TGTGCCTGGAGTTCGGACACGAACACTGAAGCTTTCTTT. This gives the protein CAWSSDTNTEAFF.

This chain links TRBV6-1 with TRBJ1-1; tentative D call: TRBD1 (6 bases). The ends were cut back, 3 bases at V and 9 bases at J, with 17 bases in the middle. CDR3 length: 14 amino acids. Germline V gene sequence: CDR1 MNHNS, CDR2 SASEGT. CDR3 protein: CASSDRGANTKAFF. CDR3 coding DNA: TGTGCCAGCAGTGACAGGGGCGCGAATACCAAAGCTTTCTTT.

V is TRBV6-5 and J is TRBJ1-4; no definite D call. CDR3 length equals 13 residues. Trimming removed 7 bases from V and 8 bases from J, with 14 bases in between. CDR1 is MNHEY, CDR2 SVGAGI, per germline. DNA for the CDR3: TGTGCCAGCAATGGGAGGGTTCGGGAAAAACTGTTTTTT. Amino acid sequence: CASNGRVREKLFF.

The V call is TRBV29-1, the J call TRBJ1-5, with D maybe TRBD1 (6 bases). The CDR3 sequence is 13 residues long. Germline V lookup: CDR1 SQVTM, CDR2 ANQGSEA. V lost 4 bases and J lost 6, with 13 bases in between. The CDR3 sequence is CSVGGGVGQPQHF. DNA of the CDR3: TGCAGCGTTGGGGGGGGCGTTGGTCAGCCCCAGCATTTT.

The chain is built from TRBV3-1 (or the pseudogene TRBV3-2) and TRBJ1-2; D gene unclear. The CDR3 is 16 amino acids. The V end lost 1 base, the J end lost 0 bases, and 12 bases lay between the germline ends. CDR1 and CDR2 (germline): LGHDT, YNNKEL (reference sequence). This chain's CDR3 is CASSQGSGRANYGYTF. The CDR3 DNA follows: TGTGCCAGCAGCCAAGGCTCAGGAAGAGCTAACTATGGCTACACCTTC.

This rearrangement joins TRBV2 to TRBJ2-1; TRBD1 matches at 9 bases. The length of the CDR3 is 14 residues. CDR1 and CDR2 from the germline V gene are SNHLY and FYNNEI. Unmatched junction bases numbered 6, after V lost 6 bases and J lost 6 bases. CDR3 protein: CASRGDRVSNEQFF. The CDR3 DNA reads as TGTGCCAGCAGGGGGGACAGGGTAAGCAATGAGCAGTTCTTC.

The chain recombines TRBV6-5 with TRBJ1-4, with unresolved D. Germline V gene sequence: CDR1 MNHEY, CDR2 SVGAGI. The CDR3 spans 13 residues. V lost 10 bases and J lost 0, with 9 bases in between. The CDR3 here is CATYHATNEKLFF. The CDR3 DNA is TGTGCCACCTACCATGCAACTAATGAAAAACTGTTTTTT.

This clone appeared once. The DNA for the CDR3 is TGTGCCAGCAGCTTAGTGAGGCCTGGGCTAGCGGGGAAAGAGACCCAGTACTTC. Translation: CASSLVRPGLAGKETQYF. The chain uses TRBV7-2 and TRBJ2-5; TRBD2 agrees at 9 bases. The CDR3 extends over 18 amino acids. J lost 3 bases, V lost 1 base, and 12 bases had no gene match. The germline CDR1 and CDR2 sequences are SGHTA and FQGNSA.

This clone was detected only a few times. The chain couples TRBV20-1 to TRBJ1-1; D is uncertain. The CDR3 has 11 residues. Trimming cost V 6 bases and J 3 bases, with 8 bases left between them. The germline V gene encodes CDR1 DFQATT and CDR2 SNEGSKA (reference sequence). The CDR3: CSAQRDTEAFF. In nucleotides, the CDR3 is TGCAGTGCCCAGAGGGACACTGAAGCTTTCTTT.

This clone occurred a few times. V gene TRBV5-1 combines with J gene TRBJ1-2; no firm D call. V dropped 1 base and J dropped 4 bases, with 8 bases sitting between them. This CDR3 is 13 amino acids long. In germline, CDR1 is SGHRS, CDR2 YFSETQ. CDR3 nucleotide sequence: TGCGCCAGCAGCTTGTACAGCTTCTATGGCTACACCTTC. Protein sequence: CASSLYSFYGYTF.

This chain uses TRBV25-1 with TRBJ2-7; the match to TRBD1 covers 7 bases. Germline V gene lookup returns CDR1 MGHDK and CDR2 SYGVNS. CDR3 length equals 16 residues. The V gene end was trimmed by 5 bases and the J gene end by 4 bases; junction bases not matched to a gene: 14. CDR3 DNA sequence: TGTGCCAGCAGTACCCTAAGGCGAAGGGGGCGGTACGAGCAGTACTTC. It encodes CASSTLRRRGRYEQYF.

Only one count was recorded for this clone. The same CDR3 also results from other DNA sequences found in this sample. This chain links TRBV5-1 with TRBJ2-1; possibly TRBD1 for D (6 bases). The CDR3 is made up of 13 amino acids. Germline-derived CDR1 and CDR2 are SGHRS and YFSETQ. The V gene lost 0 bases and the J gene lost 8 bases, with 9 bases spanning the gap. The CDR3, as DNA: TGCGCCAGCAGCTTGGGGGGGCGCGATGAGCAGTTCTTC. This codes for CASSLGGRDEQFF.

This rearrangement joins TRBV3-1 (or the pseudogene TRBV3-2) to TRBJ2-2; the match to TRBD2 covers 9 bases. Germline-derived CDR1 and CDR2 are LGHDT and YNNKEL (reference sequence). V dropped 3 bases and J dropped 0; count of bases not matched to a gene: 2. The CDR3 is 16 residues long. CDR3 residues: CASSQRGGANTGELFF. The CDR3 nucleotides read TGTGCCAGCAGCCAGCGGGGGGGCGCGAACACCGGGGAGCTGTTTTTT.

The chain combines TRBV7-9 with TRBJ2-5, with 9 bases fitting TRBD2. Germline lookup yields CDR1 SEHNR and CDR2 FQNEAQ (reference sequence). CDR3 size: 16 residues. The trim removed 3 bases at V and 5 bases at J, leaving 10 bases unmatched. The CDR3 sequence is CASSLGSGGQVETQYF. CDR3 sequence (DNA): TGTGCCAGCAGCTTGGGTAGCGGGGGCCAGGTGGAGACCCAGTACTTC.

This chain links TRBV4-3 with TRBJ1-2; 9 positions agree with TRBD1. V shed 3 bases and J 4 bases; nucleotides not matched to a gene: 6. Germline assignment: CDR1 LGHNA and CDR2 YSLEER. This CDR3 comprises 15 residues. CDR3 sequence (DNA): TGCGCCAGCAGCCACCACCGGGACAGGGCCTATGGCTACACCTTC. Translating it yields CASSHHRDRAYGYTF.

V is TRBV29-1 and J is TRBJ1-1; 9 bases match TRBD1. The CDR3 runs to 16 residues. V lost 1 base and J lost 1; bases outside the gene matches: 7. CDR1 and CDR2 (germline): SQVTM, ANQGSEA. This chain's CDR3 is CSVEGIRGQGNTEAFF. CDR3 in DNA: TGCAGCGTTGAAGGAATCCGGGGACAGGGGAACACTGAAGCTTTCTTT.

This clone was seen a single time. The chain links TRBV29-1 to TRBJ1-2, with a tentative D call TRBD1 (5 bases). V was pared by 7 bases and J by 8 bases, with 17 bases between. Germline V gives CDR1 SQVTM, CDR2 ANQGSEA. The length of the CDR3 is 12 residues. CDR3 amino acids: CSAEDSTRGYTF. CDR3 nucleotide sequence: TGCAGCGCCGAAGACAGTACCCGCGGCTACACCTTC.

The chain employs TRBV7-3 and TRBJ2-5; 12 positions agree with TRBD2. Germline V gives CDR1 SGHTA, CDR2 FQGTGA. The CDR3 totals 13 residues. Trimming removed 11 bases from V and 5 bases from J; junction bases left unmatched: 6. CDR3 sequence (DNA): TGTGCCTCTAGCGGGGGGGCCCGGGAGACCCAGTACTTC. This codes for CASSGGARETQYF.

In this sample, this clone turned up once. This chain joins TRBV3-1 (or the pseudogene TRBV3-2) and TRBJ2-7; possibly TRBD2 for D (6 bases). V shed 4 bases and J shed 1 base, with 23 bases lying between them. CDR3 size: 18 residues. CDR1 and CDR2 (germline): LGHDT, YNNKEL (reference sequence). The CDR3 region is CASSPHLGQGGVSYEQYF. The CDR3 region has the DNA TGTGCCAGCAGCCCGCATCTGGGTCAGGGCGGGGTATCCTACGAGCAGTACTTC.

The V and J genes are TRBV6-5 and TRBJ1-1; D not certain. Germline V gives CDR1 MNHEY, CDR2 SVGAGI. This CDR3 has 14 residues. The ends were cut back, 0 bases at V and 7 bases at J, with 12 bases in the middle. CDR3 amino acids: CASSYSRDLGEAFF. The CDR3 DNA is TGTGCCAGCAGTTACTCTCGGGATCTCGGTGAAGCTTTCTTT.